This T cell receptor beta chain is drawn from a study of blood T cell repertoires in COVID-19. Whole-study context: The study drew acute and convalescent COVID-19 samples from the United States, Italy and Spain. In each case, the material was cDNA or gDNA derived from T cells, B-cell-depleted T cells, or PBMCs.

Germline CDR1 reads SGHRS; CDR2 reads YFSETQ. V lost 4 bases and J lost 5; bases outside the gene matches: 8. The CDR3 covers 17 residues. Per the original methods: Estimation of nucleated cell counts relied on the amplification of reference gene primers. The assay was immunoSEQ multiplex PCR, and TCRdb's table has in-frame clones only and misses some. Clone size and V and J calls were adopted from that table, with D and trimming inferred from the DNA. This table has some 120,000 clones, around four fifths appearing once. This chain uses TRBV5-1 with TRBJ2-5; 16 positions agree with TRBD2. The sequence was collected from an elderly man with active or convalescent COVID-19. Sequencing was performed on peripheral blood. The CDR3 region is CASSAGTSGGARETQYF. In DNA form, the CDR3 reads TGCGCCAGCAGCGCTGGGACTAGCGGGGGGGCCAGGGAGACCCAGTACTTC. Combining the CDR3 with reference TRBV5-1 and TRBJ2-5 gives the whole variable domain KAGVTQTPRYLIKTRGQQVTLSCSPISGHRSVSWYQQTPGQGLQFLFEYFSETQRNKGNFPGRFSGRQFSNSRSEMNVSTLELGDSALYLCASSAGTSGGARETQYFGPGTRLLVL.